This TCR beta chain was profiled in a study of T cell repertoires in cytomegalovirus infection. Study at large: TCR beta signatures that were public indicated CMV infection and matching HLA type.

In this sample, this clonotype turned up a few times. Its specificity is unknown. Whole-study findings and limits: HLA-C-restricted CMV clonotypes gave the most frequent clonotype in two of eight donors. Cumulative public TCR beta family frequency identified CMV carriers with the relevant HLA.

TCRdb passed the reads through MiXCR, listing each CDR3 protein once. The sample shows 8,000 or so distinct CDR3 sequences, around 50% of them seen only once. Germline CDR1 SGHAT, CDR2 FQNNGV. The CDR3 has 14 amino acids. The V end lost 3 bases, the J end lost 5 bases, and 13 bases lay between the germline ends. This sequence joins TRBV11-2 and TRBJ1-2; perhaps TRBD1 as D (5 bases). This sequence was found in a human donor in good health (CMV status not recorded). Some clones in this sample may be carry-over from other donors' samples. Sequenced material: PBMCs, sequenced either directly or after in vitro stimulation (not recorded which). The CDR3 loop reads CASSFSRGAYGYTF. Written as DNA, the CDR3 is TGTGCCAGCAGCTTCTCTAGGGGCGCTTATGGCTACACCTTC.